Given below is one T cell receptor beta chain in context. The antigen remains undetermined. The CDR3 is 16 residues long. Trimming removed 5 bases from V and 12 bases from J; junction bases left unmatched: 15. Germline V gene data show CDR1 as SGHTA and CDR2 as FQGNSA. This sample stems from a study of graft-versus-host responses after intestinal transplantation. Study as a whole: Induction using anti-thymocyte globulin, followed by tacrolimus and steroids for about 3 years, was given to all recipients. Study-wide points: GvH clones turned up in recipient marrow; some had shown up first in ileum or blood. Within the allografts of patients who had graft-donor T cell macrochimerism, graft-versus-host to host-versus-graft clonal ratios were high. The study associated peak circulating GvH clone levels with early post-transplant HvG declines.

Assay used: immunoSEQ multiplex PCR; TCRdb lists only in-frame clones, some missing. The sample contains over 8,000 clones, roughly 93% of which appear only once. This material consisted of PBMCs, taken 11 days after intestinal transplantation. The sequence came from a human patient who received an intestinal transplant, so some T cells may come from the graft donor. The rearrangement links TRBV7-2 to TRBJ2-3, with 12 bases aligning to TRBD2. CDR3 bases: TGTGCCAGCAGCCCCCCGGGACTAGCGGGTTGGTCTATCCAGTATTTT. Protein sequence: CASSPPGLAGWSIQYF.